In this sample, the clone carrying this T cell receptor (beta chain) turned up once. The V end lost 6 bases, the J end lost 6 bases, and 9 bases lay between the germline ends. This CDR3 has 12 amino acids. Germline V gene sequence: CDR1 MNHEY, CDR2 SVGAGI. These data come from a study of blood T cell repertoires in COVID-19. TCRdb's copy holds only in-frame clones and misses some; the assay was immunoSEQ multiplex PCR. The sample lists some 290,000 clones; 89% were seen once. The sequenced material came from PBMCs or T cells enriched from blood (not recorded which). This chain connects TRBV6-5 to TRBJ2-1; D not certain. The TCR comes from a woman aged 25-40 years who had recovered from COVID-19. This chain's CDR3 is CASRLYFNEQFF. The CDR3 DNA reads TGTGCCAGCAGACTCTATTTCAATGAGCAGTTCTTC.